The following is a T cell receptor (beta chain) sequence with its context. Its matching antigen is unknown. TCRdb called the 5' RACE reads again in MiXCR, with one record for every CDR3 protein. The sample shows around 890,000 distinct CDR3 sequences, approximately 12% of them seen only once. The entry originates in a study of CD8 T cells in ankylosing spondylitis. Study outcomes and limitations: Characteristic, it appeared, of ankylosing spondylitis blood was a TCR beta motif of fewer than 10 highly homologous variants. Reported data indicate significant enrichment of disease-linked clones within matched ankylosing spondylitis synovial fluid.

CDR1 DFQATT and CDR2 SNEGSKA come from the germline V gene (reference sequence). V gave up 1 base and J gave up 4 bases, with 7 bases separating them. The CDR3 has 12 residues. The receptor's source is a male donor with ankylosing spondylitis. The sample was blood, either unsorted or a sorted T cell fraction (not recorded which). V usage is TRBV20-1 and J usage is TRBJ1-1; D is unresolved. CDR3 loop: CSARADSTEAFF. The DNA of the CDR3 is TGCAGTGCTAGAGCTGATAGCACTGAAGCTTTCTTT.